This T cell receptor (beta chain) is drawn from a study of identical twins. The germline gives CDR1 LNHNV, CDR2 YYDKDF (reference sequence). The CDR3 runs 17 residues. V gave up 1 base and J gave up 1 base, with 13 bases separating them. TCRdb re-called the 5' RACE reads with MiXCR, one entry per CDR3 protein. The table includes approximately 210,000 distinct CDR3 sequences, 6.5% detected once. This clonotype was recorded a few times. Its matching antigen is unknown. General observations from the study: Whereas memory repertoires showed no such difference, abundant cord blood beta clonotypes carried fewer insertions. Models predicted too little out-of-frame TCR alpha sharing in monozygotic twins.

This sample also appeared in a second study, on T cells expressing NK-cell markers. This second report adds: HCMV seropositivity characterized most of the eight sequenced donors, and seronegativity one. Restricting sorting to alpha-beta TCR T cells was achieved in several experiments by an anti-gamma-delta TCR antibody.

The sequencing sample was made of CD8+ T cells sorted from blood. The chain joins TRBV15 to TRBJ1-4; maybe TRBD1 (5 bases). The receptor's source is a woman aged 18-35 years in good health. The CDR3, as DNA: TGTGCCACCAGCAGAGGGGGCCGGGACGGAACTAATGAAAAACTGTTTTTT. Its translation: CATSRGGRDGTNEKLFF.